The clone carrying this T cell receptor beta chain showed up just a few times. The data were taken from a study of T cell repertoires in cytomegalovirus infection. TCRdb used MiXCR to reprocess the reads, holding one entry per CDR3 protein. The sample yields 400,000 to 550,000 distinct CDR3 sequences, approximately 10% seen once. This TCR came from a human donor in good health (CMV status not recorded). Some clones in this sample may be carry-over from other donors' samples. Sequenced: PBMCs.

The CDR3 nucleotides are TGTGCCAGCAGCCCCATCCCTTGGACAGGGGACTCCTACGAGCAGTACTTC. Translation: CASSPIPWTGDSYEQYF. This chain uses TRBV13 with TRBJ2-7; 9 positions agree with TRBD1. Germline assignment: CDR1 PRHDT and CDR2 FYEKMQ (reference sequence). The V segment lost 5 bases and the J segment 0 bases; nucleotides outside the gene matches: 11. The CDR3 extends over 17 amino acids.